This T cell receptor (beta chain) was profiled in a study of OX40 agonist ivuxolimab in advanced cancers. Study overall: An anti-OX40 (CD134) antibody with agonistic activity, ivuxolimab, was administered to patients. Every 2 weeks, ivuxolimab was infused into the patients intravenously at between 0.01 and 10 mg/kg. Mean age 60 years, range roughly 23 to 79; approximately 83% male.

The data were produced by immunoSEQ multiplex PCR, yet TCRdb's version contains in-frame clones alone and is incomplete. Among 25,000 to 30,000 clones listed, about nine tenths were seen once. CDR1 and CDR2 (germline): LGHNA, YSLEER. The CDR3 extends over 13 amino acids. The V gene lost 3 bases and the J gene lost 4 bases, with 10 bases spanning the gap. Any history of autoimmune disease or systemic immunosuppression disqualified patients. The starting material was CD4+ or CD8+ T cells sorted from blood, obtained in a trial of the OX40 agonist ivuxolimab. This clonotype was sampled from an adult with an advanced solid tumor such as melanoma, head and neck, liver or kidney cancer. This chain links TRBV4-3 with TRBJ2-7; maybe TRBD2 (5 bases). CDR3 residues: CASSQSLAYEQYF. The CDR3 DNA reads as TGCGCCAGCAGCCAGAGCCTAGCTTACGAGCAGTACTTC.